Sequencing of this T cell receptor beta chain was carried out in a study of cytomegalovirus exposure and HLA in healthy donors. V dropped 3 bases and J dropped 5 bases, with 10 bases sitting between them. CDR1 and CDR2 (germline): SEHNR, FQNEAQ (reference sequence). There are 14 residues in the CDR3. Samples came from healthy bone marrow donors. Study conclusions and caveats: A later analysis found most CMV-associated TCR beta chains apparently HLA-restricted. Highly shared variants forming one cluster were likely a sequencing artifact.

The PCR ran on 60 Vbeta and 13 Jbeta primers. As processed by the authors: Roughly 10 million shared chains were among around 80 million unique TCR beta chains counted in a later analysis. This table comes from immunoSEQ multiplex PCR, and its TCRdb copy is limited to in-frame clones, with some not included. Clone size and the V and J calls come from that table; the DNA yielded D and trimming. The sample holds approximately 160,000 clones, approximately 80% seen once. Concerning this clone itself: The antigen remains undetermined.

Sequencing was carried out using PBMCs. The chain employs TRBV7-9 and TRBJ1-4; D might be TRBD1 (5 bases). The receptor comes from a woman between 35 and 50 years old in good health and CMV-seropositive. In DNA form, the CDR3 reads TGTGCCAGCAGCTTGAAGGGGCAGAATGAAAAACTGTTTTTT. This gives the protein CASSLKGQNEKLFF. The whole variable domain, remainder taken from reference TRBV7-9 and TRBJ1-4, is DTGVSQNPRHKITKRGQNVTFRCDPISEHNRLYWYRQTLGQGPEFLTYFQNEAQLEKSRLLSDRFSAERPKGSFSTLEIQRTEQGDSAMYLCASSLKGQNEKLFFGSGTQLSVL.